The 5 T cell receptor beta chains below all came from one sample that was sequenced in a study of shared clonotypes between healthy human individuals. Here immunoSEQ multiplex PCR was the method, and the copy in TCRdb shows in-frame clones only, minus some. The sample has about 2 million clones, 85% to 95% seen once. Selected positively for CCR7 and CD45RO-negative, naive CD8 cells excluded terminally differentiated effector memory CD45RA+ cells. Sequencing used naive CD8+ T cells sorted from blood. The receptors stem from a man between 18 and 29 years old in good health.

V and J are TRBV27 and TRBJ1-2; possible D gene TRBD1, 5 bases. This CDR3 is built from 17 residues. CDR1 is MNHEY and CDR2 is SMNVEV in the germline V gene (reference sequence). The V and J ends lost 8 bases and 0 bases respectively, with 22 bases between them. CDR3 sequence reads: CASGKKMLDTSNYGYTF. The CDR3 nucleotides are TGTGCCAGCGGAAAGAAGATGTTGGACACTTCTAACTATGGCTACACCTTC.

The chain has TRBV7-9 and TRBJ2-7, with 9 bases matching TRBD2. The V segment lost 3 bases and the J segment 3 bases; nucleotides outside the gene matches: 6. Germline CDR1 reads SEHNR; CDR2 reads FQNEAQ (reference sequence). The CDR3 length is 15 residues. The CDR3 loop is CASSFMSGGYYEQYF. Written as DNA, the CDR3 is TGTGCCAGCAGCTTCATGAGCGGGGGGTACTACGAGCAGTACTTC.

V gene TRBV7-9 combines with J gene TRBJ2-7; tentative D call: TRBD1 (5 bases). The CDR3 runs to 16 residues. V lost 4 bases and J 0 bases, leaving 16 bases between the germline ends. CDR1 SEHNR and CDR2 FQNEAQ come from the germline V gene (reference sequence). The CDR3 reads CASSWPTGHNSYEQYF. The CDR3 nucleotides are TGTGCCAGCAGCTGGCCGACCGGACATAACTCCTACGAGCAGTACTTC.

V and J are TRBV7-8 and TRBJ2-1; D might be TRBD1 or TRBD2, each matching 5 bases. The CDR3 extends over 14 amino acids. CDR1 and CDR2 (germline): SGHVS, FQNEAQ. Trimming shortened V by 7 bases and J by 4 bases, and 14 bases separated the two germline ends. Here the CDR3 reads CASKNRDGYNEQFF. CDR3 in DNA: TGTGCCAGCAAAAACCGGGACGGATACAATGAGCAGTTCTTC.

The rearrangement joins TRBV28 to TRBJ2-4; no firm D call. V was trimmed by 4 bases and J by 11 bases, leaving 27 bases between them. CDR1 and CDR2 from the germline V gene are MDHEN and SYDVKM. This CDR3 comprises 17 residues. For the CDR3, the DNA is TGTGCCAGCAGTTCTAATTTGAAGGGTCCTCCTGGGGTCGTTCAGTACTTC. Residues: CASSSNLKGPPGVVQYF. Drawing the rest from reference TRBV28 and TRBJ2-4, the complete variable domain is DVKVTQSSRYLVKRTGEKVFLECVQDMDHENMFWYRQDPGLGLRLIYFSYDVKMKEKGDIPEGYSVSREKKERFSLILESASTNQTSMYLCASSSNLKGPPGVVQYFGAGTRLSVL.